This T cell receptor beta chain was documented in a study of blood T cell repertoires in COVID-19. Study background: Samples representing acute and convalescent COVID-19 were sourced from the United States, Italy and Spain. The analysed material was cDNA or gDNA that came from T cells, B-cell-depleted T cells, or PBMCs.

In the original processing: Reference gene primer amplification in the assay estimated nucleated cell counts. The assay was immunoSEQ multiplex PCR, and TCRdb's table has in-frame clones only and misses some. V, J and clone size reflect that table, while D and trimming were determined from the DNA. The table has tens of thousands of clones, 70% to 90% seen once. Germline V gene data show CDR1 as SNHLY and CDR2 as FYNNEI. CDR3 length equals 15 residues. Losses at the gene ends were 3 bases for V and 8 bases for J; bases not matched to a gene: 9. The V and J genes are TRBV2 and TRBJ2-1; 8 nucleotides align to TRBD2. Sequencing was performed on peripheral blood. The sequence came from a man aged 60-69 years with active or convalescent COVID-19. CDR3 sequence (DNA): TGTGCCAGCAGTGACAGGACTAGCCTTAGGTATGAGCAGTTCTTC. This gives the protein CASSDRTSLRYEQFF.